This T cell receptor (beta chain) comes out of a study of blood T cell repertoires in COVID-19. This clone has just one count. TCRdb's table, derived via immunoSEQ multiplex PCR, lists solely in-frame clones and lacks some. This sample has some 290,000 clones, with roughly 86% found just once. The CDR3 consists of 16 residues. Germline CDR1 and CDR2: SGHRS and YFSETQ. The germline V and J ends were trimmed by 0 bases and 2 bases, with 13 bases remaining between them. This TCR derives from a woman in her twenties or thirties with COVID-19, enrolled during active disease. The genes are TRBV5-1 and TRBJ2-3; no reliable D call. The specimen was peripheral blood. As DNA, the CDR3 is TGCGCCAGCAGCTTGGGGAGTGGGTCTTACACAGATACGCAGTATTTT. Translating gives CASSLGSGSYTDTQYF.